Each of the 20 T cell receptor beta chains below was sequenced from the same sample in a study of beta chain features in type 1 diabetes. Of the isolated RNA, all was reverse transcribed, and so the sequenced material was expressed TCRB transcripts. Sequenced by immunoSEQ multiplex PCR; TCRdb stores in-frame clones only, minus some. The repertoire has 600,000 to 750,000 clones, roughly an eighth of them found once; the top ten carry roughly 0.11%. These TCRs are of unknown antigen specificity. General study findings and limits: In all four CD4+ subsets, TCRB CDR3 length was significantly, moderately reduced in type 1 diabetes.

Material: naive CD4+ T cells from blood. The receptors come from a man under 40 with type 1 diabetes.

The chain has TRBV18 and TRBJ2-5; 15 bases map to TRBD2. Germline V gene lookup returns CDR1 KGHSH and CDR2 LQKENI. This CDR3 spans 17 amino acids. After removal of 3 bases from V and 2 bases from J, the junction contained 4 bases not matched to a gene. CDR3 region: CASSPPGTSGGQETQYF. Here the CDR3 DNA reads TGTGCCAGCTCACCCCCCGGGACTAGCGGGGGGCAAGAGACCCAGTACTTC.

In this sample, this clone turned up once. This rearrangement joins TRBV13 to TRBJ1-2, with D maybe TRBD1 (6 bases). The V end lost 2 bases, the J end lost 4 bases, and 14 bases lay between the germline ends. Germline V gene lookup returns CDR1 PRHDT and CDR2 FYEKMQ (reference sequence). This CDR3 has 15 residues. The CDR3 DNA reads TGTGCCAGCAGCTTAAGGTACCGGGGGCCCTATGGCTACACCTTC. This gives the protein CASSLRYRGPYGYTF.

There are a few counts of this clone. The genes are TRBV9 and TRBJ2-1; the match to TRBD2 covers 10 bases. The junction had 13 bases not matched to a gene; V was cut back by 4 bases and J by 3 bases. Germline assignment: CDR1 SGDLS and CDR2 YYNGEE. The CDR3 length is 18 residues. The CDR3 DNA reads TGTGCCAGCAGCCCCGGGACTAGCGTCACGAGCCGCTACAATGAGCAGTTCTTC. Protein: CASSPGTSVTSRYNEQFF.

This clone has just a few counts. V usage is TRBV11-2 and J usage is TRBJ2-5, with D hard to call. The V end was cut by 2 bases, the J end by 4 bases, with 5 bases between. CDR1 and CDR2 from the germline V gene are SGHAT and FQNNGV. The CDR3 contains 12 residues. The CDR3 DNA is TGTGCCAGCAGCTTATCAAGAGAGACCCAGTACTTC. Translation gives CASSLSRETQYF.

The J gene is TRBJ2-5, the V gene TRBV7-2, with D possibly being TRBD2 (6 bases). Germline V gene data show CDR1 as SGHTA and CDR2 as FQGNSA. Trimming stripped 1 base from V and 6 bases from J, with 15 bases between. The CDR3 is 15 residues long. The CDR3 sequence: CASSLDRGKEKTQYF. The CDR3 nucleotides are TGTGCCAGCAGCTTAGATCGGGGGAAAGAAAAGACCCAGTACTTC. The whole variable domain, remainder taken from reference TRBV7-2 and TRBJ2-5, is GAGVSQSPSNKVTEKGKDVELRCDPISGHTALYWYRQSLGQGLEFLIYFQGNSAPDKSGLPSDRFSAERTGGSVSTLTIQRTQQEDSAVYLCASSLDRGKEKTQYFGPGTRLLVL.

This chain uses TRBV7-2 with TRBJ2-7; the D gene is possibly TRBD2 (5 bases). The V end lost 5 bases, the J end lost 6 bases, and 14 bases lay between the germline ends. Germline CDR1 is SGHTA and CDR2 is FQGNSA. The CDR3 length is 13 residues. CDR3 nucleotides: TGTGCCAGCAGCCCCCCGGGGAAAGGCGAGCAGTACTTC. This translates into CASSPPGKGEQYF.

The gene calls are TRBV2 and TRBJ1-2; no clear D. Germline assignment: CDR1 SNHLY and CDR2 FYNNEI. The CDR3 is 15 residues long. Between the trimmed V and J ends, which lost 2 bases and 3 bases, there was a span of 13 bases. The CDR3 coding sequence is TGTGCCAGCAGTGAACGCGGGCCCAAGGACTATGGCTACACCTTC. Translating it yields CASSERGPKDYGYTF.

The V gene is TRBV11-2, the J gene TRBJ2-7; D call uncertain. The CDR3 consists of 12 residues. Trimming left V 5 bases short and J 6 bases short, with 11 bases between. CDR1 is SGHAT, CDR2 FQNNGV, per germline. CDR3 nucleotides: TGTGCCAGCAGCCTAACAGAAGGCGAGCAGTACTTC. Translating gives CASSLTEGEQYF.

J is TRBJ1-2 and V is TRBV5-1; D is possibly TRBD1 (6 bases). From germline, CDR1 is SGHRS and CDR2 YFSETQ. This CDR3 spans 12 amino acids. Trimming stripped 4 bases from V and 4 bases from J, with 8 bases between. The CDR3: CASSKDSYGYTF. CDR3 bases: TGCGCCAGCAGCAAGGACAGCTATGGCTACACCTTC.

This chain joins TRBV27 and TRBJ1-2; no reliable D call. CDR3 size: 14 residues. V lost 5 bases and J lost 2, with 12 bases in between. The germline V gene has CDR1 MNHEY and CDR2 SMNVEV (reference sequence). Here the CDR3 DNA reads TGTGCCAGCAGTACCCTCGGGGTAAACTATGGCTACACCTTC. It yields the protein CASSTLGVNYGYTF.

About this clone itself: The junction differs from germline at one of its ends, possibly a read error. Other nucleotide sequences from this sample produce the same CDR3. This sequence joins TRBV9 and TRBJ2-2; TRBD1 is a possible D gene (6 bases). This CDR3 is 14 amino acids long. The germline V gene encodes CDR1 SGDLS and CDR2 YYNGEE. The CDR3 DNA reads TGTGCCAGCCGGGACACTTCGAACACTGGGGAGCTGTTTTTT. Amino acid sequence: CASRDTSNTGELFF.

This clone was seen a few times. The chain uses TRBV4-2 and TRBJ2-2; 10 nucleotides agree with TRBD1. V gave up 2 bases and J gave up 3 bases; unmatched junction bases: 15. In germline, CDR1 is LGHNA, CDR2 YNFKEQ. The CDR3 spans 20 residues. The CDR3 region is CASSQPRSLAGTGDTGELFF. The CDR3 DNA is TGTGCCAGCAGCCAACCCCGATCCTTAGCCGGGACAGGGGACACCGGGGAGCTGTTTTTT.

This clone was detected only a few times. The chain employs TRBV7-9 and TRBJ2-2; D unresolved. V shed 6 bases and J shed 6 bases, with 8 bases lying between them. This CDR3 is built from 12 residues. Germline V gives CDR1 SEHNR, CDR2 FQNEAQ (reference sequence). The CDR3 loop reads CASRSIPGELFF. The CDR3 DNA is TGTGCCAGCAGATCAATCCCCGGGGAGCTGTTTTTT.

The chain has TRBV4-3 and TRBJ1-1; no reliable D call. CDR1 and CDR2 (germline): LGHNA, YSLEER. Trimming pared 0 bases from V and 8 bases from J, leaving 13 bases between. The CDR3 sequence is 14 residues long. The DNA for the CDR3 is TGCGCCAGCAGCCAAGAATCAGAGGGAAGGGAAGCTTTCTTT. Translating gives CASSQESEGREAFF.

This clone was recorded a few times. The chain joins TRBV6-5 to TRBJ2-3; no reliable D call. This CDR3 comprises 13 residues. Deletions cut 6 bases from V and 0 bases from J, with 7 bases between. Germline V gene data show CDR1 as MNHEY and CDR2 as SVGAGI. CDR3 DNA: TGTGCCAGCAGGCTGATAAGCACAGATACGCAGTATTTT. Translated: CASRLISTDTQYF.

The chain links TRBV9 to TRBJ2-5; D gene unclear. Germline CDR1 is SGDLS and CDR2 is YYNGEE. The CDR3 runs to 11 residues. Trimming pared 4 bases from V and 4 bases from J, leaving 5 bases between. The DNA for the CDR3 is TGTGCCAGCAGCTGGGGAGAGACCCAGTACTTC. This translates into CASSWGETQYF.

The V gene is TRBV6-6, the J gene TRBJ2-3; D uncertain. CDR1 MNHNY and CDR2 SVGAGI come from the germline V gene (reference sequence). Trimming stripped 0 bases from V and 1 base from J, with 5 bases between. The CDR3 is made up of 14 amino acids. CDR3: CASSYSSGTDTQYF. CDR3 coding DNA: TGTGCCAGCAGTTACTCATCGGGCACAGATACGCAGTATTTT.

The V gene is TRBV2, the J gene TRBJ2-5; possible D gene TRBD1, 6 bases. Germline-derived CDR1 and CDR2 are SNHLY and FYNNEI. The CDR3 totals 14 residues. Trimming removed 8 bases from V and 2 bases from J, with 15 bases in between. The CDR3: CASGARGAQETQYF. The CDR3 coding sequence is TGTGCCAGCGGTGCCAGGGGAGCGCAAGAGACCCAGTACTTC. Combining the CDR3 with reference TRBV2 and TRBJ2-5 gives the whole variable domain EPEVTQTPSHQVTQMGQEVILRCVPISNHLYFYWYRQILGQKVEFLVSFYNNEISEKSEIFDDQFSVERPDGSNFTLKIRSTKLEDSAMYFCASGARGAQETQYFGPGTRLLVL.

The DNA of the CDR3 is TGTGCCAGCAGTGACTTTCAGGGGTCTGGCTACACCTTC. This gives the protein CASSDFQGSGYTF. The rearrangement links TRBV6-5 to TRBJ1-2; D perhaps matches TRBD1 (6 bases). V dropped 5 bases and J dropped 7 bases, with 14 bases sitting between them. The CDR3 is 13 amino acids. Germline CDR1 is MNHEY and CDR2 is SVGAGI.

This clone was counted only a few times. V usage is TRBV28 and J usage is TRBJ1-5, with TRBD1 matching 8 bases. This CDR3 spans 13 amino acids. Germline V gene lookup returns CDR1 MDHEN and CDR2 SYDVKM. V lost 5 bases to trimming and J lost 12 bases; unmatched junction nucleotides: 9. The CDR3 nucleotides read TGTGCCAGCAGTATCTTGGCACAGGGGGGCCAGCATTTT. This encodes CASSILAQGGQHF.